These T cell receptor beta chains were read from a single sample in a study of somatic mutations in cytotoxic T cells in rheumatoid arthritis. TCRdb's copy holds only in-frame clones and misses some; the assay was immunoSEQ multiplex PCR. Of some 30,000 clones listed, about 81% were seen once; the top ten hold 7.5% to 9.5%. The specimen sequenced was CD8+ T cells sorted from blood. The receptors originated from an adult with rheumatoid arthritis. CDR3s include the opening cysteine and the closing phenylalanine or tryptophan. A D gene is named only where the DNA matches it firmly.

D | J | V | CDR3
- | TRBJ1-2 | TRBV5-1 | CASSLAPGFNYGYTF
TRBD1 | TRBJ1-4 | TRBV7-8 | CASSFADRVGEKLFF
- | TRBJ1-1 | TRBV5-6 | CASSLLYMNTEAFF
TRBD1 | TRBJ2-1 | TRBV28 | CASSLPPTGRTGKREQFF
- | TRBJ1-1 | TRBV6-1 | CASSGRGAFF
- | TRBJ1-1 | TRBV6-1 | CASSEKDNTEAFF
TRBD2 | TRBJ2-4 | TRBV11-2 | CASSLGTSGIAKNIQYF
- | TRBJ2-1 | TRBV7-9 | CASSSWDFRPYNEQFF
- | TRBJ1-2 | TRBV18 | CASSPPDGPYGYTF
TRBD2 | TRBJ2-3 | TRBV5-6 | CASSFTSGGRTDTQYF
- | TRBJ2-3 | TRBV5-4 | CASSLGRTTDTQYF
- | TRBJ2-5 | TRBV30 | CAWSVAVGGTQYF
TRBD1 | TRBJ2-2 | TRBV10-3 | CAITPGQGKTGELFF
TRBD1 | TRBJ2-3 | TRBV11-2 | CASSFRDRELPDTQYF
- | TRBJ2-1 | TRBV11-3 | CASSFWGPGEQFF
- | TRBJ1-5 | TRBV29-1 | CSATEVGGPQHF
- | TRBJ1-5 | TRBV9 | CASSPGAGGGPQHF
TRBD1 | TRBJ1-5 | TRBV7-8 | CASSPRTGGQPQHF
TRBD1 | TRBJ1-6 | TRBV9 | CASSPRTGANNSPLHF
TRBD1 | TRBJ1-3 | TRBV28 | CASRIGTGGNTIYF
TRBD2 | TRBJ2-1 | TRBV19 | CASSISLAVYNEQFF
TRBD1 | TRBJ1-2 | TRBV7-3 | CASSLDGTGYGYTF
- | TRBJ1-1 | TRBV9 | CASSVASTGTGNTEAFF
- | TRBJ1-5 | TRBV30 | CAWSSSGYNQPQHF
- | TRBJ1-2 | TRBV11-3 | CASSLDLPGAPTYGYTF
TRBD1 | TRBJ1-2 | TRBV11-2 | CASSLSPGQQNYGYTF
TRBD2 | TRBJ2-1 | TRBV9 | CASSVSPGGRAHEQFF
TRBD1 | TRBJ1-1 | TRBV5-1 | CASSSDRGPMNTEAFF
- | TRBJ2-7 | TRBV19 | CASSIRDSVYEQYF
- | TRBJ2-3 | TRBV9 | CASSVVGPSSTDTQYF
- | TRBJ2-3 | TRBV7-9 | CASTSGAGSGQYF
TRBD1 | TRBJ2-1 | TRBV5-6 | CASSYPPDRGYNEQFF
- | TRBJ2-5 | TRBV7-9 | CASSLVTGLQETQYF
TRBD1 | TRBJ1-1 | TRBV7-6 | CASSLTGGGTEAFF
- | TRBJ2-7 | TRBV6-5 | CASSYGRTRTYEQYF
- | TRBJ2-3 | TRBV11-2 | CASSLGERSTDTQYF
TRBD2 | TRBJ2-3 | TRBV5-1 | CASSVAGGSTDTQYF
- | TRBJ2-7 | TRBV11-3 | CASSADSQPAYEQYF
- | TRBJ2-7 | TRBV7-9 | CASSFNYEQYF
TRBD1 | TRBJ2-1 | TRBV5-6 | CASSLGQGYNEQFF
- | TRBJ2-7 | TRBV2 | CASSGRNYEQYF
- | TRBJ2-2 | TRBV5-6 | CASSLNTGELFF
TRBD1 | TRBJ2-1 | TRBV7-7 | CASSPEGPGQGNEQFF
- | TRBJ2-1 | TRBV2 | CASSGGFF
- | TRBJ2-7 | TRBV19 | CASRDEGYEQYF
- | TRBJ2-3 | TRBV7-6 | CASSVNYKGSGDTQYF
TRBD2 | TRBJ2-3 | TRBV6-4 | CASSDRAGGTDTQYF
- | TRBJ1-2 | TRBV7-9 | CASSFSLLSARGYTF
- | TRBJ2-1 | TRBV20-1 | CSASKGGEQFF
- | TRBJ2-1 | TRBV6-4 | CASSRGTENEQFF
- | TRBJ1-1 | TRBV5-4 | CASSLLTNTEAFF
- | TRBJ2-7 | TRBV9 | CASNDISGPYEQYF
TRBD1 | TRBJ2-7 | TRBV9 | CASSVTGGDEQYF
TRBD2 | TRBJ2-1 | TRBV6-1 | CASSRLAGANNEQFF
TRBD1 | TRBJ1-4 | TRBV4-3 | CASSQTRAPGTVFNEKLFF
- | TRBJ2-3 | TRBV7-2 | CASSPGLRPSTDTQYF
- | TRBJ2-5 | TRBV6-5 | CASIGSAQETQYF
TRBD2 | TRBJ2-7 | TRBV9 | CASSAGASGVYEQYF
- | TRBJ1-3 | TRBV6-1 | CASSEALIQTLENTIYF
- | TRBJ2-7 | TRBV19 | CASSIASPNYEQYF